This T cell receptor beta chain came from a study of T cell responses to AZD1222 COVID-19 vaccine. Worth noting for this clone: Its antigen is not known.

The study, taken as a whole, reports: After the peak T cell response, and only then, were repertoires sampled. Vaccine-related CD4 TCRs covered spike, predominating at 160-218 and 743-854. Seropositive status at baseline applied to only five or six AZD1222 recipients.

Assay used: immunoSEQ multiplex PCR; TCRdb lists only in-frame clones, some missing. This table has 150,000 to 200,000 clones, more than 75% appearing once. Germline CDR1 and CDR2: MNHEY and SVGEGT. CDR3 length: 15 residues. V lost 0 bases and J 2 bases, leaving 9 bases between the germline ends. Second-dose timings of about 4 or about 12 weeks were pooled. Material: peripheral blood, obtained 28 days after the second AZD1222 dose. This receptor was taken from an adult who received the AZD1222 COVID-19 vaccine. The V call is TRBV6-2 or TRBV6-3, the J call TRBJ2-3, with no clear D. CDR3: CASSYSVSITDTQYF. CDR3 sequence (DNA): TGTGCCAGCAGTTACTCGGTTAGCATCACAGATACGCAGTATTTT.